This TCR beta chain came from a study of CDR3 diversity in severe acne. MiXCR was run by TCRdb on the PCR reads, yielding one entry per CDR3 protein. The data show about 85,000 distinct CDR3 sequences, 48% seen once. Germline lookup yields CDR1 MGHRA and CDR2 YSYEKL. This CDR3 comprises 16 residues. Germline trimming cut 3 bases from V and 4 bases from J; bases unmatched to any gene: 9. Sequenced material: blood. The rearrangement links TRBV4-1 to TRBJ1-3; 7 bases line up with TRBD1. The receptor's source is a male donor in good health, serving as a control. CDR3 loop: CASSHLQGFSGNTIYF. The CDR3 DNA reads as TGCGCCAGCAGCCACCTACAGGGGTTCTCAGGAAACACCATATATTTT.